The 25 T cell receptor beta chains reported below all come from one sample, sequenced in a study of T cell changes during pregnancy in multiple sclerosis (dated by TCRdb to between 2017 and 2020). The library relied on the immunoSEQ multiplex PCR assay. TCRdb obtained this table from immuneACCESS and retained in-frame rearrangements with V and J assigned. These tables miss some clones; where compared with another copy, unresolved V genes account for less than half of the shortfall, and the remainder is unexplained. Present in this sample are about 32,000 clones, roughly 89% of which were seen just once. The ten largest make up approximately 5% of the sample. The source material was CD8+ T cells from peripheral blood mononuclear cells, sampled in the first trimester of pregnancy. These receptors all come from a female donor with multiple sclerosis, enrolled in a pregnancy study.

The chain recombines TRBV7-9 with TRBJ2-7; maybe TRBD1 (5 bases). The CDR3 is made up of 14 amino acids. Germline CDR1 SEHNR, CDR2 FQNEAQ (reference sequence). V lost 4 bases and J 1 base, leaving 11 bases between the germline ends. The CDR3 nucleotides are TGTGCCAGCAGCTCTGGACATCGGTCCTACGAGCAGTACTTC. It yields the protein CASSSGHRSYEQYF.

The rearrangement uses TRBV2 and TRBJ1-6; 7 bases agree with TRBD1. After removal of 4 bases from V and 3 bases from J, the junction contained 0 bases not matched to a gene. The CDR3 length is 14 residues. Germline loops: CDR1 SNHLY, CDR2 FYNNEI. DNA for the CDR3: TGTGCCAGCAGTGGGACAGGCTATAATTCACCCCTCCACTTT. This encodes CASSGTGYNSPLHF. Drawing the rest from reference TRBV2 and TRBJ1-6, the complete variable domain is EPEVTQTPSHQVTQMGQEVILRCVPISNHLYFYWYRQILGQKVEFLVSFYNNEISEKSEIFDDQFSVERPDGSNFTLKIRSTKLEDSAMYFCASSGTGYNSPLHFGNGTRLTVT.

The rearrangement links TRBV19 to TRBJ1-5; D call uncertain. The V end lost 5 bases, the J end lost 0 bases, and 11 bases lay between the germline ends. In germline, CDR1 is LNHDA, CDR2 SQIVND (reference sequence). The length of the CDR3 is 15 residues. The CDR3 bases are TGTGCCAGTAGTTCGACGGACTATAGCAATCAGCCCCAGCATTTT. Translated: CASSSTDYSNQPQHF.

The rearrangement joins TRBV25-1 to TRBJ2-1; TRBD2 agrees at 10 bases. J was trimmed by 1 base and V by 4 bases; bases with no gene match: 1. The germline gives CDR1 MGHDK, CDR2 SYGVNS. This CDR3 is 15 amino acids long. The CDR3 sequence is CASSGTSGSYNEQFF. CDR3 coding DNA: TGTGCCAGCAGTGGGACTAGCGGATCCTACAATGAGCAGTTCTTC.

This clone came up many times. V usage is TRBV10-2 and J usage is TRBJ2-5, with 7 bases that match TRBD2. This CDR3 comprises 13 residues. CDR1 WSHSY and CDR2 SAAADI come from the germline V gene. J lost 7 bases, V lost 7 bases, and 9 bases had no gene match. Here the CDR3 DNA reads TGCGCCAGCAAGAAGCGGGATCTAGGGACCCAGTACTTC. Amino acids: CASKKRDLGTQYF.

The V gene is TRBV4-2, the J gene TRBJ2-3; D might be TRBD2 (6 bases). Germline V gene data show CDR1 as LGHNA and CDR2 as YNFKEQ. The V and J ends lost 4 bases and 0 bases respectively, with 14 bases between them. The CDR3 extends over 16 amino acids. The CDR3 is CASSPRRGTSTDTQYF. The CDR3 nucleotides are TGTGCCAGCAGCCCCCGTCGGGGGACTAGCACAGATACGCAGTATTTT.

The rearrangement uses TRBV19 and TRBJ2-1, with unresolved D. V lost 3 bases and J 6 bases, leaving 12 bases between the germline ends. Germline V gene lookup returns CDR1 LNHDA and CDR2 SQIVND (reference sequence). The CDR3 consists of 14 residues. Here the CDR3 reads CASSITPPGNEQFF. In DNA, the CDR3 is TGTGCCAGTAGTATCACCCCACCCGGCAATGAGCAGTTCTTC.

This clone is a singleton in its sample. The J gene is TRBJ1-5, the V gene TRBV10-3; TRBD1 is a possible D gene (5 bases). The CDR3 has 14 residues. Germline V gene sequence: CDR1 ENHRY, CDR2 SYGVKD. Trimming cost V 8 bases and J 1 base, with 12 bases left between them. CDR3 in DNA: TGTGCCATCGGGGGGGTGGTCAGCAATCAGCCCCAGCATTTT. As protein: CAIGGVVSNQPQHF.

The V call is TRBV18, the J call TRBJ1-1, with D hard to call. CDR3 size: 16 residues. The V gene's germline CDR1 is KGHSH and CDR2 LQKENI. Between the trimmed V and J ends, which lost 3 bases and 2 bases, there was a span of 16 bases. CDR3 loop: CASSPSLDKINTEAFF. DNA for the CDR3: TGTGCCAGCTCACCCTCCCTCGACAAGATTAACACTGAAGCTTTCTTT.

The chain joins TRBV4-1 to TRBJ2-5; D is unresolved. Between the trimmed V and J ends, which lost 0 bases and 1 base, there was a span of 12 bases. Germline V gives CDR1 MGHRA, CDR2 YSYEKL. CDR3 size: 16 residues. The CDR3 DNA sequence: TGCGCCAGCAGCCAAGATCTTTCGGTGGTCCAAGAGACCCAGTACTTC. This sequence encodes CASSQDLSVVQETQYF.

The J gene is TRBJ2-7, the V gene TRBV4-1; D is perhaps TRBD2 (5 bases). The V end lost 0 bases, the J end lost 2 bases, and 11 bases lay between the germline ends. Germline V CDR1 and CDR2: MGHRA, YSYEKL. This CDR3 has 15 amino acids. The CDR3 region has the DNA TGCGCCAGCAGCCAAGATGCGGGCGTGACCTACGAGCAGTACTTC. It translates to CASSQDAGVTYEQYF.

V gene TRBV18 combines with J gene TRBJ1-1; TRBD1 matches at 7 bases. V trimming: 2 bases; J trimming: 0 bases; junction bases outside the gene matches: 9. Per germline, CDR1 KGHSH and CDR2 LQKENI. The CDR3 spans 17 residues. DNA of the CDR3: TGTGCCAGCTCACCATGGATAGCAGGGACAGTGAACACTGAAGCTTTCTTT. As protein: CASSPWIAGTVNTEAFF.

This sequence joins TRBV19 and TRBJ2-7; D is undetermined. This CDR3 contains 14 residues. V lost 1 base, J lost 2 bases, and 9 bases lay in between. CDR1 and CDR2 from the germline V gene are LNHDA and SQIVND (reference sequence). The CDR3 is CASSIGSGTYEQYF. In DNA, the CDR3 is TGTGCCAGTAGTATAGGTTCGGGTACCTACGAGCAGTACTTC.

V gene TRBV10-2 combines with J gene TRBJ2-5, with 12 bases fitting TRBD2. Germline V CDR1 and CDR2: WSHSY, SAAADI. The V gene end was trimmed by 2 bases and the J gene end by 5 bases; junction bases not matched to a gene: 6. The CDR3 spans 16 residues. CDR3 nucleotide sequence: TGCGCCAGCAGTGAGATTACTAGCGGGAGGTTGGAGACCCAGTACTTC. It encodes CASSEITSGRLETQYF.

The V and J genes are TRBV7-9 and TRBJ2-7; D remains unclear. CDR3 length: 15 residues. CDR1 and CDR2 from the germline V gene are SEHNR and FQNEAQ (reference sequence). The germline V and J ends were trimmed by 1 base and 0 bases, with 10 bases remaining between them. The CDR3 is CASSLVKLSSYEQYF. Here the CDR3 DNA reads TGTGCCAGCAGCTTAGTGAAACTGAGCTCCTACGAGCAGTACTTC.

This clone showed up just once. The CDR3 region is CASRSTENYGYTF. CDR3 DNA sequence: TGTGCCAGCAGATCGACAGAAAACTATGGCTACACCTTC. The chain couples TRBV2 to TRBJ1-2, with D perhaps matching TRBD1 (5 bases). Germline CDR1 and CDR2: SNHLY and FYNNEI. The CDR3 contains 13 residues. V was pared by 6 bases and J by 2 bases, with 10 bases between.

CDR3 loop: CASSPGTSAYEQYF. The CDR3 DNA sequence: TGCGCCAGCAGCCCCGGGACTAGCGCCTACGAGCAGTACTTC. This chain links TRBV4-1 with TRBJ2-7; 10 bases are shared with TRBD2. The J segment lost 2 bases and the V segment lost 4 bases, leaving 2 bases of the junction unmatched. CDR3 length: 14 residues. CDR1 is MGHRA, CDR2 YSYEKL, per germline.

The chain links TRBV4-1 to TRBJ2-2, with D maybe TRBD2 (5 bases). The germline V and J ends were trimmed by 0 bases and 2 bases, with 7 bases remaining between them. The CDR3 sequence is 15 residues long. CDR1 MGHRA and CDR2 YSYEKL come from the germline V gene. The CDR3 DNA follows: TGCGCCAGCAGCCAAGACCCGGGAAACACCGGGGAGCTGTTTTTT. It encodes CASSQDPGNTGELFF.

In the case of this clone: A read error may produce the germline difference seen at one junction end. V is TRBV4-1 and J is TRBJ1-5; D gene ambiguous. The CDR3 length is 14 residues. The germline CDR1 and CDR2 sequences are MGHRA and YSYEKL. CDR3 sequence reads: CASSQDTSNQPQHF. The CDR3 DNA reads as TGCGCCAGCAGCCAAGACACTAGCAACCAGCCCCAGCATTTT.

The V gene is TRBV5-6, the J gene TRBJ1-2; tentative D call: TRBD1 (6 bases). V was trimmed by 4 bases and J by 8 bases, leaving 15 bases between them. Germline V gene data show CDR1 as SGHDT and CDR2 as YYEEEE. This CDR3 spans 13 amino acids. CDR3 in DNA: TGTGCCAGCAGCCCGACGGGGGGCTGGGGCTACACCTTC. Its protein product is CASSPTGGWGYTF.

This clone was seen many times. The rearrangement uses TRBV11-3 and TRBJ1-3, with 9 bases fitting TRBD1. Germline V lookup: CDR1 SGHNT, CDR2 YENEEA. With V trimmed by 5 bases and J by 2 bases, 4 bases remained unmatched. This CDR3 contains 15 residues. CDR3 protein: CASSHRTGAGNTIYF. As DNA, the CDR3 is TGTGCCAGCAGCCACCGGACAGGGGCTGGAAACACCATATATTTT.

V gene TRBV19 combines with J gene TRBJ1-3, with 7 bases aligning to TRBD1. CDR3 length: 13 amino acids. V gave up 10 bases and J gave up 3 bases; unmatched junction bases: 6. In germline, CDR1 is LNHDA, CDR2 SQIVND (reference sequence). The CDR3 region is CATEQGLGNTIYF. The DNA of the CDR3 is TGTGCCACTGAACAGGGGCTTGGAAACACCATATATTTT.

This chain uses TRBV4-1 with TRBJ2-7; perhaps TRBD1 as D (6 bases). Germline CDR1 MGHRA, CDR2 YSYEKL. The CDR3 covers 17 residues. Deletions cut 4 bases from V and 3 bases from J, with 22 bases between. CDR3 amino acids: CASSPPLRQVPNYEQYF. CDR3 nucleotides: TGCGCCAGCAGCCCTCCTCTTCGACAGGTGCCCAACTACGAGCAGTACTTC.

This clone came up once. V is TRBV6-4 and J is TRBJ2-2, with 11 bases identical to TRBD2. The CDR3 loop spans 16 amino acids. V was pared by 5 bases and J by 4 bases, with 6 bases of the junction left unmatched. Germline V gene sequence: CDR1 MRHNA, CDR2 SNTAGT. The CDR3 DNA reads TGTGCCAGCAGTCCTACTAGCGGGAGTGGCACCGGGGAGCTGTTTTTT. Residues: CASSPTSGSGTGELFF.

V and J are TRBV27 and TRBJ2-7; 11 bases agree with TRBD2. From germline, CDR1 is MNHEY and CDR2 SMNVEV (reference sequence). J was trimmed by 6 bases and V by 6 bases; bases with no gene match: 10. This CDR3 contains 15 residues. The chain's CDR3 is CASRQGLAALGEQYF. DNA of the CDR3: TGTGCCAGCAGACAGGGACTAGCGGCCCTCGGCGAGCAGTACTTC.